The clone carrying this T cell receptor beta chain was detected many times. The ends were cut back, 6 bases at V and 5 bases at J, with 19 bases in the middle. From germline, CDR1 is DFQATT and CDR2 SNEGSKA (reference sequence). CDR3 size: 14 residues. TCRdb reanalysed the 5' RACE reads using MiXCR and keeps one entry per CDR3 protein. The table lists over 45,000 distinct CDR3 sequences, 5.5% to 8.5% of them singletons, with about 5.9% in the top ten. This sample was included in a study of early T cells in non-severe SARS-CoV-2 infection. The origin of this receptor is an adult who was a healthcare worker with PCR-confirmed SARS-CoV-2 infection or an uninfected control (not recorded which). Sequences were derived from whole blood, sampled at baseline. This chain connects TRBV20-1 to TRBJ2-5, with D maybe TRBD1 (5 bases). CDR3 sequence: CSAERPGFQETQYF. The CDR3 DNA follows: TGCAGTGCGGAGAGGCCAGGGTTTCAGGAGACCCAGTACTTC.